This is a list of T cell receptor beta chains from one sample in a study of T cells after yellow fever vaccination. TCRdb itself ran the 5' RACE reads through MiXCR, one entry per CDR3 protein. This sample has 450,000 to 550,000 distinct CDR3 sequences, with less than 25% found just once. Material: PBMCs, obtained roughly 20 days after the first yellow fever vaccination. These receptors were taken from a man between 18 and 35 years old who received the YFV17D yellow fever vaccine. The CDR3 runs from the conserved cysteine through the conserved F or W. The D gene is left open where the match is weak. Not all rows give a size; the values are once, few, many and, for expanded clones, a class.

j_gene	d_gene	abundance	v_gene	CDR3nt	CDR3aa
TRBJ2-3	NA	NA	TRBV18	TGTGCCAGCTCACCATACGTCGGAGGTGTTGCAGATACGCAGTATTTT	CASSPYVGGVADTQYF
TRBJ2-2	NA	NA	TRBV7-3	TGTGCCAGCAGCAAGGGTATCACCGGGGAGCTGTTTTTT	CASSKGITGELFF
TRBJ2-3	TRBD2	NA	TRBV4-2	TGTGCCAGCAGCCAAGTTGGACTAGCGGGGACCTCCCCCACAGATACGCAGTATTTT	CASSQVGLAGTSPTDTQYF
TRBJ2-2	NA	few	TRBV4-2	TGTGCCAGCAGCCAAGTGCAGGGGGGAAGCTCCGGGGAGCTGTTTTTT	CASSQVQGGSSGELFF
TRBJ2-7	NA	NA	TRBV5-1	TGCGCCAGCAGCTTTAAAGGGAACAACTACGAGCAGTACTTC	CASSFKGNNYEQYF
TRBJ1-4	NA	NA	TRBV12-3/TRBV12-4	TGTGCCAGCAGTTTATGGGAAAAACTGTTTTTT	CASSLWEKLFF
TRBJ1-6	TRBD1	NA	TRBV27	TGTGCCAGCACACTCCTCGCACCAGGGACAGGGGGCGCACGGGGGTCACCCCTCCACTTT	CASTLLAPGTGGARGSPLHF
TRBJ2-3	TRBD2	NA	TRBV11-2	TGTGCCAGCAGCTCGAGGTTTCGACTAGCGGGGGAATCAGATACGCAGTATTTT	CASSSRFRLAGESDTQYF
TRBJ2-5	NA	NA	TRBV20-1	TGCAGTGCTAGAAGGGGTGAGGAGACCCAGTACTTC	CSARRGEETQYF
TRBJ2-1	NA	NA	TRBV24-1	TGTGCCACCAGTGATTCCAGATGGGGCTACAATGAGCAGTTCTTC	CATSDSRWGYNEQFF
TRBJ1-5	NA	few	TRBV23-1	TGCGCCAGCAGTCAACTGCTGACAAGCAGGAGTAGCAATCAGCCCCAGCATTTT	CASSQLLTSRSSNQPQHF
TRBJ2-1	TRBD1	NA	TRBV6-1	TGTGCCAGCAGCTCCGGGACAGGGGAGAATGAGCAGTTCTTC	CASSSGTGENEQFF
TRBJ2-6	NA	few	TRBV10-3	TGTGCCATATCATCAGGGGAATCTGGGGCCAACGTCCTGACTTTC	CAISSGESGANVLTF
TRBJ1-5	NA	many	TRBV5-1	TGCGCCAGCAGCTTGTGGGGGTCTAATCAGCCCCAGCATTTT	CASSLWGSNQPQHF
TRBJ2-5	TRBD2	NA	TRBV7-3	TGTGCCAGCAGCTTGGCTAGCGGTTATCAAGAGACCCAGTACTTC	CASSLASGYQETQYF
TRBJ1-2	NA	NA	TRBV9	TGTGCCAGCCGCACCTGGCCTGGCTACACCTTC	CASRTWPGYTF
TRBJ1-6	NA	NA	TRBV28	TGTGCCAGCAGACCTAACGCAGGGTCGGGAAATTCACCCCTCCACTTT	CASRPNAGSGNSPLHF
TRBJ1-3	TRBD1	NA	TRBV18	TGTGCCAGCTCACCGATTGGGACAGGGAACTCTGGAAACACCATATATTTT	CASSPIGTGNSGNTIYF
TRBJ2-5	NA	NA	TRBV24-1	TGTGCCACCAGTGAGGAGAGAGCGGCCCAAGAGACCCAGTACTTC	CATSEERAAQETQYF
TRBJ2-7	NA	NA	TRBV2	TGTGCCAGCAAATTGGACGGAAAGGAGAGCGAGCAGTACTTC	CASKLDGKESEQYF
TRBJ1-5	NA	NA	TRBV12-3/TRBV12-4	TGTGCCAGCAGTCACAACAGGGTCGGGCAGCCCCAGCATTTT	CASSHNRVGQPQHF
TRBJ1-5	NA	few	TRBV5-1	TGCGCCAGCAGCCCGGAGGGGTCTCAGCCCCAGCATTTT	CASSPEGSQPQHF
TRBJ2-2	TRBD1	many	TRBV7-2	TGTGCCAGCAGCCCTGGGACAGGGGATAAGAAGCTGTTTTTT	CASSPGTGDKKLFF
TRBJ2-5	TRBD2	few	TRBV7-9	TGTGCCAGCAGCCTCCCCCTAGCGGGGGCTCAAGAGACCCAGTACTTC	CASSLPLAGAQETQYF
TRBJ2-5	TRBD2	NA	TRBV27	TGTGCCAGCAGTTCACAATTACTAGCGGGGGGAAAGACCCAGTACTTC	CASSSQLLAGGKTQYF
TRBJ2-3	TRBD1	NA	TRBV6-5	TGTGCCAGCAGTTACTCTGTGGACAGGGCCACAGATACGCAGTATTTT	CASSYSVDRATDTQYF
TRBJ2-7	TRBD1	NA	TRBV7-9	TGTGCCAGCAGTTTACGCAGCCAGGGGGACGACGAGCAGTACTTC	CASSLRSQGDDEQYF
TRBJ1-4	TRBD1	few	TRBV29-1	TGCAGCGTGCACTATGGACAGGGGGATCGTGAAAAACTGTTTTTT	CSVHYGQGDREKLFF
TRBJ1-2	NA	NA	TRBV12-3/TRBV12-4	TGTGCCAGCACCACCAGGTTGGGGGTTGGCTACACCTTC	CASTTRLGVGYTF
TRBJ1-4	TRBD1	few	TRBV7-2	TGTGCCAGCAGCTACCAGGGGGCATCCGGGGAAAAACTGTTTTTT	CASSYQGASGEKLFF
TRBJ2-5	NA	NA	TRBV6-1	TGTGCCAGCAGTGATGCGGTGGCGACCCAGTACTTC	CASSDAVATQYF
TRBJ1-2	NA	few	TRBV10-1	TGCGCCAGCAGTCCCGGGCCCGGCTATGGCTACACCTTC	CASSPGPGYGYTF
TRBJ1-5	NA	few	TRBV6-1	TGTGCCAGCAGTGAAGGGGCACTTAGCAATCAGCCCCAGCATTTT	CASSEGALSNQPQHF
TRBJ2-5	NA	many	TRBV9	TGTGCCAGCAGCGTAGGGCCTACCTCCCAAGAGACCCAGTACTTC	CASSVGPTSQETQYF
TRBJ1-2	NA	NA	TRBV5-1	TGCGCCAGCAGCTTGTGGGTGGGTAGCGGCTACACCTTC	CASSLWVGSGYTF
TRBJ2-1	TRBD1	NA	TRBV12-3/TRBV12-4	TGTGCCAGCGACAGGGGGGGAACCTACAATGAGCAGTTCTTC	CASDRGGTYNEQFF
TRBJ2-1	TRBD2	few	TRBV20-1	TGCAGTGCAAATAGCGGGGGGGCGGGCAATGAGCAGTTCTTC	CSANSGGAGNEQFF
TRBJ2-1	TRBD2	few	TRBV3-1	TGTGCCAGCAGCCCAACCGGGACTAGCGTCTACAATGAGCAGTTCTTC	CASSPTGTSVYNEQFF
TRBJ1-2	TRBD1	NA	TRBV12-3/TRBV12-4	TGTGCCAGCAGTTCCAGGGGGCACGATGGCTACACCTTC	CASSSRGHDGYTF
TRBJ1-2	NA	NA	TRBV20-1	TGCAGTGCTAGTAAAGACGGCGTCGCCTATGGCTACACCTTC	CSASKDGVAYGYTF
TRBJ1-4	TRBD1	few	TRBV15	TGTGCCACCAGCGACAGGGTGACTGAAAAACTGTTTTTT	CATSDRVTEKLFF
TRBJ2-2	TRBD1	many	TRBV7-2	TGTGCCAGCAGCCCCCAGCGACAGGGCCCCAGGGAGCTGTTTTTT	CASSPQRQGPRELFF